This T cell receptor (beta chain) was observed in a study of cytomegalovirus exposure and HLA in healthy donors. Overall study findings and caveats: A list of approximately 150 TCR beta chains associated with cytomegalovirus was given. The CMV antigen specificity of three CMV-associated chains was confirmed through in vitro analysis.

The CDR3 contains 15 residues. CDR1 and CDR2 from the germline V gene are SGHRS and YFSETQ. The V and J ends lost 0 bases and 9 bases, in that order; junction bases with no gene match: 4. The method was immunoSEQ multiplex PCR; TCRdb's version includes in-frame clones alone and lacks a portion of them. The sample has 200,000 to 250,000 clones; around nine tenths are singletons. Concerning this clone: Its antigen remains unknown.

The chain carries TRBV5-1 and TRBJ1-3, with 12 bases aligning to TRBD1. The receptor was derived from a woman under 30 in good health and CMV-seronegative. Sequencing input: PBMCs. The CDR3 nucleotides are TGCGCCAGCAGCTTGGGAATGGGACAGGGGGCCACCATATATTTT. Translated, it gives CASSLGMGQGATIYF.